Below, one TCR beta chain is given with its context. Germline V gene sequence: CDR1 LGHNA, CDR2 YNFKEQ. This CDR3 contains 13 residues. Deletions cut 5 bases from V and 7 bases from J, with 12 bases between. The sample originates from a study of PD-1 blockade in classical Hodgkin lymphoma. Libraries were prepared by immunoSEQ multiplex PCR; TCRdb keeps only in-frame clonotypes and omits some of them. The top ten clones hold roughly 16% of a sample with tens of thousands of clones, just under 75% of them seen once. Each and every patient relapsed after autologous stem cell transplantation, and patients got differing brentuximab vedotin exposure.

The specimen was peripheral blood mononuclear cells (PBMCs), collected before the second cycle of nivolumab. The origin of this receptor is a human donor with classical Hodgkin lymphoma. The chain carries TRBV4-2 and TRBJ1-5; D is uncertain. CDR3 sequence: CASSYNQGQPQHF. CDR3 nucleotides: TGTGCCAGCAGCTACAATCAAGGGCAGCCCCAGCATTTT.